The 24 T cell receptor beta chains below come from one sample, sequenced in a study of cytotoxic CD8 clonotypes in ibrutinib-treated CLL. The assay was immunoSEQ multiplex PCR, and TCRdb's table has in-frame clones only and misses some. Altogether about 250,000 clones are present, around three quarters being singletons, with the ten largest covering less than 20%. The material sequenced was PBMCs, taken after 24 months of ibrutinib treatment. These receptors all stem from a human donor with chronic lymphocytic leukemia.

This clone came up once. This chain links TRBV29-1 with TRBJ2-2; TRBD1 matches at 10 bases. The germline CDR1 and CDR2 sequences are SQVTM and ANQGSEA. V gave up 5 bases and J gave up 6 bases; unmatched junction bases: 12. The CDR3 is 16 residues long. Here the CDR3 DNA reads TGCAGCGTTCCTAACCGGGACAGGGGCAATTCCGGGGAGCTGTTTTTT. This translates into CSVPNRDRGNSGELFF.

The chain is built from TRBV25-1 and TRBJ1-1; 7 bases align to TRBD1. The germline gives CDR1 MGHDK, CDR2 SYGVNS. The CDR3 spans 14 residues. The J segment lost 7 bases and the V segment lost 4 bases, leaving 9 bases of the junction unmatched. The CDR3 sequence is CASSVPGQPFEAFF. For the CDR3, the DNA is TGTGCCAGCAGTGTCCCGGGACAGCCATTTGAAGCTTTCTTT.

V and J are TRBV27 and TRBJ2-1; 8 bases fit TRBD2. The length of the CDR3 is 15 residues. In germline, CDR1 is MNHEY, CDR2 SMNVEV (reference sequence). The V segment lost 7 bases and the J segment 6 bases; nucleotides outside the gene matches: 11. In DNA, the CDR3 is TGTGCCAGCACCACCGGGACTAGAGGCGTCAATGAGCAGTTCTTC. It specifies CASTTGTRGVNEQFF.

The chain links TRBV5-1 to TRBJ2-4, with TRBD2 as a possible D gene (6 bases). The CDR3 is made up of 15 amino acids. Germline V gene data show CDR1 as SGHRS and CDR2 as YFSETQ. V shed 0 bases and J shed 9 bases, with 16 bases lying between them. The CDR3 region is CASSLERAGSSIQYF. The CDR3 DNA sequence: TGCGCCAGCAGCTTGGAGCGGGCAGGGTCGAGCATTCAGTACTTC.

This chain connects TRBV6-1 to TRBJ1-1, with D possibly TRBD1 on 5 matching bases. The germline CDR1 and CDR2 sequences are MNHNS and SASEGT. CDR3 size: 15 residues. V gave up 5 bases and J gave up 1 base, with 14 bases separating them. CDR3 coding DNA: TGTGCCAGCAGTCCCAGGGACCCGAGGAACACTGAAGCTTTCTTT. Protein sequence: CASSPRDPRNTEAFF.

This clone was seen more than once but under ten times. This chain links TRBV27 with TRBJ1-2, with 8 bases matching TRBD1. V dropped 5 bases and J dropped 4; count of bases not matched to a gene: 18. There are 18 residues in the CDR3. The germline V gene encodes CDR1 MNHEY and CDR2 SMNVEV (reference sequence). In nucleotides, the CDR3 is TGTGCCAGCAGTCTACGGTACCGGCGTGGGGACAGGACCTATGGCTACACCTTC. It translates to CASSLRYRRGDRTYGYTF.

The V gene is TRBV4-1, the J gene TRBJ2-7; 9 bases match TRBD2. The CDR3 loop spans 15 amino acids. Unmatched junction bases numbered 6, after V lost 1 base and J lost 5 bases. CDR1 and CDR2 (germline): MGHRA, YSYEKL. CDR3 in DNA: TGCGCCAGCAGCCAAGCTGGGACTAGCCGGAACGAGCAGTACTTC. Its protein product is CASSQAGTSRNEQYF.

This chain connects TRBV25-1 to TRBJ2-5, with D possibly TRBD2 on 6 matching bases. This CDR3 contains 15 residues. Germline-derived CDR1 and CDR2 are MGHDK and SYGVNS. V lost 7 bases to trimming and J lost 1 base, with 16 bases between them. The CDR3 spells CASIEEDGGQETQYF. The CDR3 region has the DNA TGTGCCAGCATAGAGGAAGACGGGGGCCAAGAGACCCAGTACTTC.

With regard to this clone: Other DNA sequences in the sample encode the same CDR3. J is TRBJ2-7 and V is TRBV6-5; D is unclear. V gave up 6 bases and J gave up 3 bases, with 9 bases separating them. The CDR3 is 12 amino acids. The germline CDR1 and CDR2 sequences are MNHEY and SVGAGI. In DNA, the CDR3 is TGTGCCAGCAGCCTTGACCGCTACGAGCAGTACTTC. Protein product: CASSLDRYEQYF.

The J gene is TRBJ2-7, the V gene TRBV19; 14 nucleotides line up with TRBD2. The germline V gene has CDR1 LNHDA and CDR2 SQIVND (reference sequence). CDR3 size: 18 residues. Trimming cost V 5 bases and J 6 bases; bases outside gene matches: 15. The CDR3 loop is CASSRGLAGADHDGEQYF. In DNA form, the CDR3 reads TGTGCCAGTAGTCGGGGACTAGCGGGAGCAGATCATGATGGCGAGCAGTACTTC.

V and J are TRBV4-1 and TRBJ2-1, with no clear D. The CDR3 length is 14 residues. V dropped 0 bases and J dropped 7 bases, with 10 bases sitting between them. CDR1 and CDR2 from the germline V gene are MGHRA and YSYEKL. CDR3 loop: CASSQERRGNEQFF. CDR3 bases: TGCGCCAGCAGCCAAGAAAGGCGTGGGAATGAGCAGTTCTTC.

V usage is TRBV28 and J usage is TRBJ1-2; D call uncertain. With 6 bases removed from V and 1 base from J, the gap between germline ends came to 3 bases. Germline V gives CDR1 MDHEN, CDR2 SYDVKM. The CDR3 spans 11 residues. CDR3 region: CASRYNYGYTF. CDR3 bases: TGTGCCAGCAGGTATAACTATGGCTACACCTTC.

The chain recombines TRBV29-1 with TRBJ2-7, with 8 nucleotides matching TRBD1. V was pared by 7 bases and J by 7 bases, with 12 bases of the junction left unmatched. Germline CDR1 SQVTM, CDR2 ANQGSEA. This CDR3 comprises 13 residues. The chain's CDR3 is CSAAWTGMGEQYF. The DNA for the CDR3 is TGCAGCGCCGCCTGGACAGGGATGGGTGAGCAGTACTTC.

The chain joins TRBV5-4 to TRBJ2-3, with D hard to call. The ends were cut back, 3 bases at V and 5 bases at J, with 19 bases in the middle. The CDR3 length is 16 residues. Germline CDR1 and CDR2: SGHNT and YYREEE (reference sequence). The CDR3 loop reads CASSYGRIGLIDTQYF. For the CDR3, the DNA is TGTGCCAGCAGCTACGGCAGGATTGGCCTCATAGATACGCAGTATTTT.

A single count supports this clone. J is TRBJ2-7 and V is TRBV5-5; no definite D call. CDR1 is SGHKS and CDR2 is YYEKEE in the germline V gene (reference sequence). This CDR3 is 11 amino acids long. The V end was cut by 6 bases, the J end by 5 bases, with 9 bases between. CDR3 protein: CASTFADEQYF. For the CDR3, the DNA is TGTGCCAGCACCTTCGCGGACGAGCAGTACTTC.

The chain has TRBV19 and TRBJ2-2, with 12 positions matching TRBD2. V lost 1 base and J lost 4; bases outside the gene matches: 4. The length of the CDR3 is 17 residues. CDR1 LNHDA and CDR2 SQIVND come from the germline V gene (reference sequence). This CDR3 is CASSIGRLAGVTGELFF. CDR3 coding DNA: TGTGCCAGTAGTATAGGCCGACTAGCGGGAGTCACCGGGGAGCTGTTTTTT.

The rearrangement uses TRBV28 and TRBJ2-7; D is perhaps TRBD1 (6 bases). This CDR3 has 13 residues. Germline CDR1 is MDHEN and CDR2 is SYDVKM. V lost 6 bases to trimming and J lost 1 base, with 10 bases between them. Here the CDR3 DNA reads TGTGCCAGCAGCCAACAGGGTTCCTACGAGCAGTACTTC. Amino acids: CASSQQGSYEQYF.

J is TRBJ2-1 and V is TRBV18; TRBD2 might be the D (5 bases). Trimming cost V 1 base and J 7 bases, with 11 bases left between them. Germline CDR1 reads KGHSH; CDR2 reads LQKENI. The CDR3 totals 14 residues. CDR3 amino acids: CASSPLATGNEQFF. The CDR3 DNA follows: TGTGCCAGCTCACCACTGGCCACGGGGAATGAGCAGTTCTTC.

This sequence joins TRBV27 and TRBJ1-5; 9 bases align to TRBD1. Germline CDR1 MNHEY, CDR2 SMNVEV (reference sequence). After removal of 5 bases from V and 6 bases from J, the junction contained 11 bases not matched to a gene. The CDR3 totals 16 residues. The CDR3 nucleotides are TGTGCCAGCAGTCAAGAACAGGGGGCCTCGCTTCAGCCCCAGCATTTT. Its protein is CASSQEQGASLQPQHF.

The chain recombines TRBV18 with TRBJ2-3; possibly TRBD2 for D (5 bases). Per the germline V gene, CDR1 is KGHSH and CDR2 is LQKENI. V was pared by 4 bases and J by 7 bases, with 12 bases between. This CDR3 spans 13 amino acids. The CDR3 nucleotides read TGTGCCAGCTCACACGAAGAGCGGCATACGCAGTATTTT. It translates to CASSHEERHTQYF.

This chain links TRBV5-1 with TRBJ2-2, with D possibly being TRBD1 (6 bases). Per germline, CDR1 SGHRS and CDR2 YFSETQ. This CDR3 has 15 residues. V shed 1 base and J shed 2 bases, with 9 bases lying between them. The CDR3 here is CASSLTGHNTGELFF. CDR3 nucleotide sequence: TGCGCCAGCAGCTTGACGGGACACAACACCGGGGAGCTGTTTTTT.

This CDR3 reads CASRQGQGGSGELFF. Here the CDR3 DNA reads TGTGCCAGCAGACAGGGACAGGGGGGTTCCGGGGAGCTGTTTTTT. This sequence joins TRBV27 and TRBJ2-2; 11 bases agree with TRBD1. Trimming at V came to 6 bases and at J to 6 bases, leaving 6 bases not matched to a gene. From germline, CDR1 is MNHEY and CDR2 SMNVEV (reference sequence). This CDR3 is built from 15 residues.

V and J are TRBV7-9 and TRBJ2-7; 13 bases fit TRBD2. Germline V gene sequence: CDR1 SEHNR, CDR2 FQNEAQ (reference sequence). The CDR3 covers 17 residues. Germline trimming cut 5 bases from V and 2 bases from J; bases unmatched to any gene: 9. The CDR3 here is CASSPWTSGSGAYEQYF. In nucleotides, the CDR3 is TGTGCCAGCAGCCCCTGGACTAGCGGGAGCGGCGCCTACGAGCAGTACTTC.

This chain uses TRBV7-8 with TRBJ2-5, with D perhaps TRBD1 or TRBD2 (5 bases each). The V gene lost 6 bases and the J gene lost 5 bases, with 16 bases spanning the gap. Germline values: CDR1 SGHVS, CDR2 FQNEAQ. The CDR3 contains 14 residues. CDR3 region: CASRGPVEGETQYF. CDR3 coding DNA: TGTGCCAGCAGGGGACCCGTTGAGGGGGAGACCCAGTACTTC.